Listed below are T cell receptor beta chains from one sample, sequenced in a study of blood T cell repertoires in COVID-19. Repertoires were generated with immunoSEQ multiplex PCR, while TCRdb's copy carries only in-frame clones and drops some. The data contain fewer than 350,000 clones, approximately 90% of them singletons. The source material was PBMCs or T cells enriched from blood (not recorded which). These TCRs come from a man aged 35-49 years who had been exposed to COVID-19. Each CDR3 is given with its conserved first and last residue. D genes are given only for firm matches. Clone size, where shown, is once, few, many, or a class for clones that have expanded.

J,D,V,size,CDR3,DNA
TRBJ1-1,.,TRBV5-1,few,CASSAEQGWRNTEAFF,TGCGCCAGCAGCGCGGAACAGGGTTGGAGGAACACTGAAGCTTTCTTT
TRBJ2-7,.,TRBV10-3,.,CAISESRGYEQYF,TGTGCCATCAGTGAGTCGAGGGGGTACGAGCAGTACTTC
TRBJ2-1,.,TRBV19,.,CASSIGQNEQFF,TGTGCCAGTAGTATTGGACAGAATGAGCAGTTCTTC
TRBJ2-1,.,TRBV27,.,CASSPSRQSEQFF,TGTGCCAGCAGTCCGTCCCGACAAAGCGAGCAGTTCTTC
TRBJ1-1,.,TRBV30,.,CASTPLGRNTEAFF,TGTGCCTCCACCCCCTTAGGGAGGAACACTGAAGCTTTCTTT
TRBJ2-5,TRBD2,TRBV7-8,once,CASSLPGGGRAFSETQYF,TGTGCCAGCAGCTTACCGGGGGGCGGGAGGGCCTTTTCAGAGACCCAGTACTTC
TRBJ1-5,.,TRBV15,.,CATSRDQGGQPQHF,TGTGCCACCAGCAGAGATCAAGGCGGTCAGCCCCAGCATTTT
TRBJ2-1,TRBD1,TRBV7-2,.,CASSSDRADNEQFF,TGTGCCAGCAGCTCTGACAGGGCGGACAATGAGCAGTTCTTC
TRBJ1-5,TRBD1,TRBV5-4,.,CASSVTGAGESQPQHF,TGTGCCAGCAGCGTAACAGGGGCAGGGGAATCCCAGCCCCAGCATTTT
TRBJ2-2,TRBD2,TRBV29-1,.,CSVWLAGGPTGELFF,TGCAGCGTTTGGTTAGCGGGAGGGCCAACCGGGGAGCTGTTTTTT
TRBJ2-1,.,TRBV12-5,.,CASGGHLTYNEQFF,TGTGCTAGTGGCGGACACTTAACCTACAATGAGCAGTTCTTC
TRBJ1-2,.,TRBV3-1/TRBV3-2,.,CASSQNYRDGYTF,TGTGCCAGCAGCCAAAACTACAGGGATGGCTACACCTTC
TRBJ2-5,TRBD1,TRBV6-5,.,CASSYGGTGQETQYF,TGTGCCAGCAGTTACGGGGGGACAGGTCAAGAGACCCAGTACTTC
TRBJ1-2,.,TRBV27,.,CASSLRQGHYGYTF,TGTGCCAGCAGTTTAAGGCAGGGCCACTATGGCTACACCTTC
TRBJ1-2,.,TRBV3-1/TRBV3-2,.,CASSQGANFNYGYTF,TGTGCCAGCAGCCAAGGGGCAAACTTTAACTATGGCTACACCTTC
TRBJ2-1,TRBD2,TRBV30,.,CAWRLLRGYNEQFF,TGTGCCTGGAGATTGTTGCGGGGGTACAATGAGCAGTTCTTC
TRBJ2-7,.,TRBV18,once,CASSPAQAGALTAYEQYF,TGTGCCAGCTCACCGGCCCAGGCGGGTGCCTTAACGGCCTACGAGCAGTACTTC
TRBJ1-3,.,TRBV2,.,CASTLRGPGNTIYF,TGTGCCAGCACCCTTCGCGGTCCTGGAAACACCATATATTTT
TRBJ2-7,.,TRBV10-3,.,CAISGTLGPSYEQYF,TGTGCCATCAGTGGGACCTTGGGGCCTTCCTACGAGCAGTACTTC
TRBJ2-5,TRBD2,TRBV6-2/TRBV6-3,.,CASSYTTSGRETQYF,TGTGCCAGCAGTTACACGACTAGCGGAAGAGAGACCCAGTACTTC
TRBJ1-1,TRBD1,TRBV19,once,CASKQSPGQMNTEAFF,TGTGCCAGTAAACAAAGCCCGGGACAGATGAACACTGAAGCTTTCTTT
TRBJ2-7,.,TRBV21-1,.,CASSKYTGTGWIAGYEQYF,TGTGCCAGCAGCAAATATACCGGGACAGGGTGGATAGCAGGCTACGAGCAGTACTTC
TRBJ1-1,TRBD1,TRBV19,once,CASSTQGDTEAFF,TGTGCCAGTAGTACCCAGGGGGACACTGAAGCTTTCTTT
TRBJ1-3,TRBD1,TRBV28,.,CASTLPPGTGSGNTIYF,TGTGCCAGCACCCTGCCCCCCGGGACAGGCTCTGGAAACACCATATATTTT
TRBJ1-5,TRBD1,TRBV19,.,CASTIDRVQPQHF,TGTGCCAGTACTATCGACAGGGTTCAGCCCCAGCATTTT
TRBJ1-1,.,TRBV11-3,.,CASSFSRQANTEAFF,TGTGCCAGCAGCTTTTCAAGACAAGCGAACACTGAAGCTTTCTTT
TRBJ1-4,TRBD1,TRBV2,.,CASSRWTGSNEKLFF,TGTGCCAGCAGCCGCTGGACAGGATCAAATGAAAAACTGTTTTTT
TRBJ2-5,.,TRBV24-1,.,CATSDGTKETQYF,TGTGCCACCAGTGATGGGACAAAAGAGACCCAGTACTTC
TRBJ2-5,TRBD2,TRBV5-4,.,CASSPGLEETQYF,TGTGCCAGCAGCCCGGGACTAGAAGAGACCCAGTACTTC
TRBJ2-1,.,TRBV5-1,.,CPRGGNSSYNEQFF,TGCCCAAGGGGGGGAAATAGCTCCTACAATGAGCAGTTCTTC
TRBJ1-1,.,TRBV5-1,.,CASSLIAQNTEAFF,TGCGCCAGCAGCTTGATAGCACAGAACACTGAAGCTTTCTTT